This paragraph covers one TCR beta chain sequence. In this sample, this clonotype turned up many times. This clone's antigen is unknown. It has no much larger one-base neighbor in the sample; base qualities were not kept. Cut back by 0 bases and 0 bases, the V and J ends lie 14 bases apart. The CDR3 measures 16 amino acids from cysteine to phenylalanine. The read is trimmed to its CDR3 DNA, 48 bases read in frame from base 1. Looking up the germline V gene (reference sequence) yields CDR1 DFQATT and CDR2 SNEGSKA. This entry belongs to a study of Graves' ophthalmopathy and Graves' hyperthyroidism (dated by TCRdb to between 2018 and 2020). Regarding the complete study: Peripheral blood samples were taken at the time of initial diagnosis, before any treatment was given. The study used signatures of the TCR beta repertoire to tell Graves' ophthalmopathy apart from Graves' hyperthyroidism and to predict which patients would progress to ophthalmopathy. In total, under 150 blood samples were TCR-sequenced: approximately 42 ophthalmopathy, 75 hyperthyroidism and approximately 17 hyperthyroidism-to-ophthalmopathy patients. To explore V-J signatures that distinguish ophthalmopathy from hyperthyroidism, a discovery set of about a hundred patients was enrolled, made up of around 44 with ophthalmopathy and under 65 with stable hyperthyroidism. An independent validation cohort comprised some 19 hyperthyroidism patients and over 15 patients who later progressed from hyperthyroidism to ophthalmopathy. In over 5 hyperthyroidism patients, the T-cell repertoire of thyroid tissue was compared with the T-cell repertoire of blood. After sampling, hyperthyroidism patients received methimazole starting at 30 mg daily, and ophthalmopathy patients received high-dose intravenous methylprednisolone. For training and testing, the roughly 93 patients in the discovery cohort were randomly divided in a 7:3 ratio. On the study overall, not on this receptor specifically: In validation, the model predicted ophthalmopathy progression with over 60% sensitivity and 72.22% specificity; 12 predicted patients were CT-confirmed with GO in a median of approximately 6.5 months. No statistical method was used to set the sample size in advance, and the investigators knew which group each participant was assigned to. The 13-signature model separated ophthalmopathy from stable hyperthyroidism with approximately 90% sensitivity and less than 83% specificity in cross-validation, and 80%/75% in the test set. Most of the expanded thyroid clonotypes with a frequency above 0.001 were also detected in blood, and it was suggested that the thyroid immune response may be reflected by blood repertoires.

Stable hyperthyroidism was defined as no progression to ophthalmopathy within 18 months of follow-up. Hyperthyroidism patients were newly diagnosed, were aged 18 to 65 years, and had a disease duration under 2 months. Patients with other autoimmune diseases, uncontrolled infections, pregnancy or lactation were excluded. Diagnosis relied on clinical symptoms, serum thyroxine, TRAb, thyroid ultrasound and orbital computed tomography. Using Ficoll-Paque density gradient centrifugation, PBMCs were isolated from 8.5 to 10 ml of fresh peripheral blood. Trizol reagent was used to extract the total RNA, and its quality was then checked on an Agilent 2100 Bioanalyzer. For repertoire sequencing, TCR beta CDR3 regions were amplified from RNA transcripts. The first round was an RT-PCR using HTBI primers with the Qiagen OneStep RT-PCR kit, and this first round was followed by a second-round multiplex PCR, then size selection and purification. Sequencing of the libraries was carried out on an Illumina HiSeq2000 in paired-end mode with 100 bp reads. As for the original processing: SOAPnuke was used for read processing, and reads with adapters, uncalled bases, a mean Phred below 15, or no exact constant-primer or identifier match were discarded. COPE v1.2.5 was used to merge high-quality paired reads. Clonotypes were defined as unique nucleotide sequences and were aligned to IMGT TRB V, D and J references using MiTCR v1.1. Analysis was restricted to V-J combinations with a frequency above 0.0001, which covered approximately 99% of repertoires. For each V-J combination, a TCR clonal expansion and chaos score was defined as F50 clonal expansion divided by the chaos observed in the TCRdist matrix. Features were reduced by Welch's t-statistics and random forest to approximately 13 V-J combinations, which fed a naive Bayes classifier. The Morisita-Horn index was used to measure how similar the thyroid and blood repertoires were. Starting from the raw public reads, TCRdb applied fastp trimming at Q25, assembled clones with MiXCR and retained in-frame beta chains. One record per CDR3 amino acid sequence lists the most common genes and DNA. TCRdb's processing, not the authors', yielded these V and J calls. For this sample there are about 390,000 distinct CDR3 sequences; approximately 15% appear just once. The ten largest clonotypes hold approximately 7% of the sample.

Source material: peripheral blood. The rearranged segments are TRBV20-1 and TRBJ1-1; no confident D gene assignment can be made. The TCR comes from a woman younger than 30 with stable Graves' hyperthyroidism. Donor details come from another sample of the same person, matched by shared clones. The CDR3 region has the sequence CSARDGATPMNTEAFF. The DNA sequence is given as TGCAGTGCTAGAGATGGAGCAACACCCATGAACACTGAAGCTTTCTTT.